Each of the 2 T cell receptor beta chains below was sequenced from the same sample in a study of immune evolution from preneoplasia to lung adenocarcinoma (dated by TCRdb to the early 2020s). Libraries were built with the immunoSEQ multiplex PCR assay. TCRdb stores this immuneACCESS table with in-frame sequences only. Part of the clones is absent; in the studies checked, under half of the shortfall reflects unresolved V genes, and no reason is known for the rest. The sample table lists 10,000 or so clones, around 90% of them with a count of one. Less than 3.5% of the sample belongs to the ten largest clones. Sequenced input: FFPE invasive lung adenocarcinoma tissue. This sample's cell subset or site label indicates: frankly invasive lung adenocarcinoma (ADC). All receptors come from an older person with invasive lung adenocarcinoma. Some clones in this sample may be carry-over from other donors' samples.

This clone was recorded once. The V call is TRBV4-1, the J call TRBJ1-5, with 8 bases matching TRBD1. The CDR3 extends over 12 amino acids. V shed 0 bases and J 11 bases; nucleotides not matched to a gene: 0. Germline CDR1 reads MGHRA; CDR2 reads YSYEKL. The CDR3 nucleotides read TGCGCCAGCAGCCAAGAGGGACAGGCCCAGCATTTT. Protein product: CASSQEGQAQHF.

The sample holds a few counts of this clone. The rearrangement joins TRBV10-1 to TRBJ2-3; 7 bases are a match to TRBD1. Germline trimming cut 6 bases from V and 4 bases from J; bases unmatched to any gene: 4. This CDR3 spans 13 amino acids. Germline values: CDR1 WNHNN, CDR2 SYGVQD (reference sequence). This CDR3 is CASRQGPADTQYF. The DNA for the CDR3 is TGCGCCAGCAGACAGGGGCCGGCAGATACGCAGTATTTT.